What follows describes a single TCR beta chain. No antigen is known for it. This record comes from a study of blood T cells in healthy people across ages. Study-level results: A roughly linear age-dependent decrease characterized TCR beta diversity per million T cells.

Germline assignment: CDR1 MNHNS and CDR2 SASEGT. V was pared by 3 bases and J by 9 bases, with 15 bases between. The CDR3 covers 14 residues. The authors ran a second PCR of 7 to 11 cycles using a sample-barcoded 5' primer and a J-beta primer mix. TCRdb analysed the 5' RACE reads with MiXCR anew, one entry per CDR3 protein. The sample lists about 1,400,000 distinct CDR3 sequences, 42% seen once, with approximately 7.9% in the top ten. For every donor, a draw yielded about 9.7 milliliters of peripheral blood. The rearrangement joins TRBV6-1 to TRBJ2-1; D is perhaps TRBD1 (8 bases). The origin of this receptor is a woman aged 18-35 years in good health. Sequencing used blood. The CDR3 reads CASSDDRGGGEQFF. The CDR3 DNA sequence: TGTGCCAGCAGTGATGACAGGGGCGGGGGTGAGCAGTTCTTC.